These T cell receptor beta chains were read from a single sample in a study of blood T cell repertoires in COVID-19. Repertoires were generated with immunoSEQ multiplex PCR, while TCRdb's copy carries only in-frame clones and drops some. Among a few hundred thousand clones listed, 70% to 90% were seen once. Sequenced: peripheral blood. Receptor source: a man aged 35 to 55 with acute or convalescent COVID-19. The CDR3 runs from the conserved cysteine through the conserved F or W. Each record gives: D gene, J gene, clone size, V gene, CDR3 DNA, CDR3 protein. A D gene is named only where the DNA matches it firmly. Part of the rows lack a size; the others show once, few, many or a class for expanded clones.

D: TRBD1
J: TRBJ1-2
size: .
V: TRBV5-1
DNA: TGCGCCAGCAGCTCGGGACAGGGCCAGTACTACTTC
CDR3: CASSSGQGQYYF

D: .
J: TRBJ1-6
size: .
V: TRBV6-5
DNA: TGTGCCAGCAGTTACACGAGGTATAATTCACCCCTCCACTTT
CDR3: CASSYTRYNSPLHF

D: .
J: TRBJ2-4
size: .
V: TRBV7-2
DNA: TGTGCCAGCAGCTCATGGACTAGGGGGGAAAACATTCAGTACTTC
CDR3: CASSSWTRGENIQYF

D: .
J: TRBJ1-2
size: .
V: TRBV6-2/TRBV6-3
DNA: TGTGCCAGCAGCCCGGGCCAAAAGAACGACTATGGCTACACCTTC
CDR3: CASSPGQKNDYGYTF

D: .
J: TRBJ2-5
size: .
V: TRBV7-2
DNA: TGTGCCAGCAGCTTAGAAGGCGGTCGGGAGACCCAGTACTTC
CDR3: CASSLEGGRETQYF

D: TRBD1
J: TRBJ1-5
size: .
V: TRBV5-5
DNA: TGTGCCAGCAGCTTTACCGGGACAGGTTATAGCAATCAGCCCCAGCATTTT
CDR3: CASSFTGTGYSNQPQHF

D: TRBD1
J: TRBJ2-5
size: .
V: TRBV7-9
DNA: TGTGCCAGCCTACGGGGGGACAGGGGGCAGGAGACCCAGTACTTC
CDR3: CASLRGDRGQETQYF

D: TRBD2
J: TRBJ2-7
size: few
V: TRBV27
DNA: TGTGCCAGCAGTCTCCCGGGGGGGAATTTTCACGAGCAGTACTTC
CDR3: CASSLPGGNFHEQYF

D: TRBD1
J: TRBJ2-7
size: .
V: TRBV15
DNA: TGTGCCACCAGCAGAGAAGGAAAATCGGGACAGGGGGGACTACTCGAGCAGTACTTC
CDR3: CATSREGKSGQGGLLEQYF

D: .
J: TRBJ1-4
size: .
V: TRBV2
DNA: TGTGCCAGCAGTGGAGGTCCAGCAGCGGGTGAAAAACTGTTTTTT
CDR3: CASSGGPAAGEKLFF

D: .
J: TRBJ1-4
size: .
V: TRBV2
DNA: TGTGCCAGCGGGGGCAGGATTGAAAAACTGTTTTTT
CDR3: CASGGRIEKLFF

D: TRBD1
J: TRBJ2-1
size: .
V: TRBV2
DNA: TGTGCCAGCAGTCGAACAGGGGACAATGAGCAGTTCTTC
CDR3: CASSRTGDNEQFF

D: TRBD1
J: TRBJ1-2
size: .
V: TRBV9
DNA: TGTGCCAGCAGCGTTAGGGACAGGGGTGGCTACACCTTC
CDR3: CASSVRDRGGYTF

D: .
J: TRBJ1-2
size: .
V: TRBV5-5
DNA: TGTGCCAGCAGCTTGTGGGGGGAGTATGGTGGCTACACCTTC
CDR3: CASSLWGEYGGYTF

D: TRBD2
J: TRBJ2-5
size: .
V: TRBV3-1/TRBV3-2
DNA: TGTGCCAGCAGCTCTCGGGGGGGCCCAGAGACCCAGTACTTC
CDR3: CASSSRGGPETQYF

D: .
J: TRBJ2-2
size: .
V: TRBV28
DNA: TGTGCCAGCAGCCCCATCCAGGGTGGCAGCGGGGAGCTGTTTTTT
CDR3: CASSPIQGGSGELFF

D: TRBD1
J: TRBJ1-2
size: .
V: TRBV5-8
DNA: TGTGCCAGCAGCTTGGGGGGACAGGAGGGCTACACCTTC
CDR3: CASSLGGQEGYTF

D: TRBD1
J: TRBJ2-2
size: .
V: TRBV19
DNA: TGTGCCAGTAGTATAGGTAACAGGGGACGGACCGGGGAGCTGTTTTTT
CDR3: CASSIGNRGRTGELFF

D: .
J: TRBJ1-4
size: .
V: TRBV3-1/TRBV3-2
DNA: TGTGCCAGCAGCCAAGATCTCGGCTCCACAGGGCTCGAAAAACTGTTTTTT
CDR3: CASSQDLGSTGLEKLFF

D: TRBD1
J: TRBJ1-2
size: .
V: TRBV9
DNA: TGTGCCAGCAGCGCCAGGACAGGGAGAGGGGGCTACACCTTC
CDR3: CASSARTGRGGYTF

D: TRBD1
J: TRBJ2-2
size: .
V: TRBV9
DNA: TGTGCCAGCAGCGGCGGACAGGAGAACACCGGGGAGCTGTTTTTT
CDR3: CASSGGQENTGELFF

D: .
J: TRBJ1-1
size: once
V: TRBV5-1
DNA: TGCGCCAGCATGAGGACATTGAACACTGAAGCTTTCTTT
CDR3: CASMRTLNTEAFF

D: .
J: TRBJ1-6
size: .
V: TRBV2
DNA: TGTGCCAGCACTCCAGGGAACTCACCCCTCCACTTT
CDR3: CASTPGNSPLHF

D: .
J: TRBJ2-1
size: .
V: TRBV7-3
DNA: TGTGCCAGCAGCCTCTCGGGGGAGTATGAGCAGTTCTTC
CDR3: CASSLSGEYEQFF

D: TRBD2
J: TRBJ2-3
size: .
V: TRBV7-3
DNA: TGTGCCAGCAGCCTGCTCAGCGGGGGGGCTACGCAGTATTTT
CDR3: CASSLLSGGATQYF

D: TRBD1
J: TRBJ1-6
size: once
V: TRBV11-2
DNA: TGTGCCAGCACCTGGGACAGGGGGCTTTCACCCCTCCACTTT
CDR3: CASTWDRGLSPLHF

D: TRBD1
J: TRBJ1-6
size: .
V: TRBV2
DNA: TGTGCCAGCAGTTATACAGGGGATTCACCCCTCCACTTT
CDR3: CASSYTGDSPLHF

D: .
J: TRBJ2-7
size: .
V: TRBV11-2
DNA: TGTGCCAGCAGCTTAACAGGTTCAGGGTACGAGCAGTACTTC
CDR3: CASSLTGSGYEQYF

D: TRBD2
J: TRBJ2-1
size: once
V: TRBV7-2
DNA: TGTGCCAGCAGCACCCCCTCTAGCGGGGGGAGTTACAATGAGCAGTTCTTC
CDR3: CASSTPSSGGSYNEQFF